Presented here are 31 T cell receptor beta chains from one specimen sequenced in a study of monozygotic twins with inflammatory bowel disease. TCRdb re-analyzed the 5' RACE reads; it lists each CDR3 protein once, without DNA. This sample's table has hundreds of thousands of distinct CDR3 sequences. Input material: blood. The receptors stem from a human donor with ulcerative colitis or Crohn's disease, or a healthy co-twin of an affected twin (not recorded which).

V usage is TRBV7-2 and J usage is TRBJ2-1; absent DNA, TCRdb's TRBD2 call cannot be checked. Looked up from germline, CDR1 is SGHTA and CDR2 is FQGNSA. The CDR3 is 12 amino acids. CDR3 sequence: CASSWRAGEPFF.

V usage is TRBV18 and J usage is TRBJ1-1; TCRdb outputs TRBD1, but without DNA this stays unchecked. The CDR3 is 14 residues long. CDR1 KGHSH and CDR2 LQKENI come from the germline V gene. The CDR3 loop reads CASSPQQWDLEAFF. Complete variable domain (other parts from reference TRBV18 and TRBJ1-1): NAGVMQNPRHLVRRRGQEARLRCSPMKGHSHVYWYRQLPEEGLKFMVYLQKENIIDESGMPKERFSAEFPKEGPSILRIQQVVRGDSAAYFCASSPQQWDLEAFFGQGTRLTVV.

The genes are TRBV5-4 and TRBJ2-4; the TRBD1 assignment by TCRdb is unverifiable without DNA. The length of the CDR3 is 12 residues. Per germline, CDR1 SGHNT and CDR2 YYREEE (reference sequence). This CDR3 is CASRRDNGIQYF.

This chain uses TRBV6-5 with TRBJ2-5; TCRdb names TRBD1, which stays unverified in the absence of DNA. The CDR3 contains 13 residues. From germline, CDR1 is MNHEY and CDR2 SVGAGI. The CDR3 region is CASRFGQGGTQYF.

V usage is TRBV5-5 and J usage is TRBJ2-2. Germline assignment: CDR1 SGHKS and CDR2 YYEKEE (reference sequence). The CDR3 totals 14 residues. The CDR3 loop reads CASSFGDNTGELFF.

The chain combines TRBV24-1 with TRBJ2-5; TCRdb indicates TRBD1, and absent DNA this call remains unverified. Germline V CDR1 and CDR2: KGHDR, SFDVKD. This CDR3 comprises 15 residues. CDR3 residues: CATSDVGQGAETQYF.

V gene TRBV20-1 combines with J gene TRBJ2-7. The length of the CDR3 is 15 residues. Germline CDR1 is DFQATT and CDR2 is SNEGSKA (reference sequence). CDR3: CSASPRVTSLQEQYF.

V gene TRBV7-6 combines with J gene TRBJ2-1. The CDR3 has 13 amino acids. Looked up from germline, CDR1 is SGHVS and CDR2 is FNYEAQ. CDR3 protein: CASSQSSYNEQFF.

V and J are TRBV29-1 and TRBJ2-5; TCRdb outputs TRBD1, but without DNA this stays unchecked. Germline V gene lookup returns CDR1 SQVTM and CDR2 ANQGSEA. The CDR3 has 20 residues. CDR3 residues: CSVVLDRSDRTPGYWETQYF.

The CDR3: CASSSPPVGTGGYTF. This chain uses TRBV27 with TRBJ1-2; TCRdb outputs TRBD1, but without DNA this stays unchecked. The length of the CDR3 is 15 residues. Germline lookup yields CDR1 MNHEY and CDR2 SMNVEV (reference sequence).

The V and J genes are TRBV18 and TRBJ1-1. Per the germline V gene, CDR1 is KGHSH and CDR2 is LQKENI. The CDR3 is made up of 13 amino acids. CDR3 in amino acids: CASSLPVNTEAFF. The whole variable domain, filled in from reference TRBV18 and TRBJ1-1, reads NAGVMQNPRHLVRRRGQEARLRCSPMKGHSHVYWYRQLPEEGLKFMVYLQKENIIDESGMPKERFSAEFPKEGPSILRIQQVVRGDSAAYFCASSLPVNTEAFFGQGTRLTVV.

The rearrangement uses TRBV20-1 and TRBJ1-1; the TCRdb D gene call, TRBD1, has no DNA to confirm it. The CDR3 is 14 residues long. Germline loops: CDR1 DFQATT, CDR2 SNEGSKA (reference sequence). Here the CDR3 reads CSARDEGENTEAFF.

The chain uses TRBV20-1 and TRBJ2-2; TCRdb returns TRBD2, unconfirmable since there is no DNA. Per germline, CDR1 DFQATT and CDR2 SNEGSKA (reference sequence). CDR3 length: 14 residues. The CDR3 loop is CSVLRSSNTGELFF.

The CDR3: CASSHRDRTRATNEKLFF. The chain recombines TRBV11-2 with TRBJ1-4; TCRdb returns TRBD1, unconfirmable since there is no DNA. CDR1 is SGHAT and CDR2 is FQNNGV in the germline V gene. This CDR3 comprises 18 residues.

V usage is TRBV5-5 and J usage is TRBJ1-2. This CDR3 has 14 amino acids. Germline V gives CDR1 SGHKS, CDR2 YYEKEE (reference sequence). The CDR3 protein is CASSVGTLWNGYTF.

V gene TRBV29-1 combines with J gene TRBJ2-2; TCRdb's assignment of TRBD1 cannot be checked, as there is no DNA. Germline CDR1 and CDR2: SQVTM and ANQGSEA. CDR3 length: 12 amino acids. The chain's CDR3 is CGGDRDTGELFF.

This chain links TRBV6-5 with TRBJ2-7. Per the germline V gene, CDR1 is MNHEY and CDR2 is SVGAGI. The CDR3 has 12 residues. The CDR3 region is CASRRRTYEQYF.

The V gene is TRBV20-1, the J gene TRBJ1-2. The CDR3 spans 12 residues. Germline V gene data show CDR1 as DFQATT and CDR2 as SNEGSKA (reference sequence). The CDR3 loop reads CSARGGVHGYTF.

The chain links TRBV7-2 to TRBJ2-7; with no DNA, the TCRdb D assignment of TRBD2 cannot be verified. This CDR3 has 17 amino acids. Germline V gene lookup returns CDR1 SGHTA and CDR2 FQGNSA. CDR3 protein: CASSLGAWDLLSYEQYF. Filled out from reference TRBV7-2 and TRBJ2-7, the complete variable domain reads GAGVSQSPSNKVTEKGKDVELRCDPISGHTALYWYRQSLGQGLEFLIYFQGNSAPDKSGLPSDRFSAERTGGSVSTLTIQRTQQEDSAVYLCASSLGAWDLLSYEQYFGPGTRLTVT.

J is TRBJ2-7 and V is TRBV6-2 or TRBV6-3. Germline V lookup: CDR1 MNHEY, CDR2 SVGEGT. This CDR3 spans 12 amino acids. The chain's CDR3 is CASSYSEDEQYF.

V gene TRBV28 combines with J gene TRBJ1-5; the D gene TCRdb calls, TRBD1, cannot be checked with no DNA. Germline CDR1 reads MDHEN; CDR2 reads SYDVKM. This CDR3 is built from 16 residues. The CDR3 region is CASNAPGGQRNQPQHF.

The gene calls are TRBV6-5 and TRBJ1-4; TCRdb designates TRBD1, a call that cannot be tested without DNA. The CDR3 length is 16 residues. Germline V lookup: CDR1 MNHEY, CDR2 SVGAGI. CDR3 residues: CASSYQYRGSNEKLFF.

This sequence joins TRBV7-3 and TRBJ2-4; checking the TCRdb D call of TRBD1 is not possible without DNA. The CDR3 spans 14 residues. Germline assignment: CDR1 SGHTA and CDR2 FQGTGA. The CDR3 spells CASSHGTLENMQYF.

This sequence joins TRBV6-5 and TRBJ2-1; the TCRdb D gene call, TRBD1, has no DNA to confirm it. CDR1 and CDR2 (germline): MNHEY, SVGAGI. The CDR3 extends over 15 amino acids. The CDR3 sequence is CASSNPGHWYNEQFF.

The CDR3 sequence: CSANDPYSGNEQFF. This sequence joins TRBV20-1 and TRBJ2-1. The CDR3 extends over 14 amino acids. Germline V CDR1 and CDR2: DFQATT, SNEGSKA (reference sequence).

The gene calls are TRBV10-3 and TRBJ1-6; the TRBD1 assignment by TCRdb is unverifiable without DNA. The CDR3 length is 15 residues. Germline CDR1 is ENHRY and CDR2 is SYGVKD. The CDR3 region is CAIKGGAFSNSPLHF.

The chain's CDR3 is CASSDRVGEQFF. The chain links TRBV25-1 to TRBJ2-1. The germline gives CDR1 MGHDK, CDR2 SYGVNS. The CDR3 is 12 residues long.

The chain has TRBV20-1 and TRBJ2-3; TCRdb proposes TRBD2, but this gene call is untestable without DNA. The germline CDR1 and CDR2 sequences are DFQATT and SNEGSKA (reference sequence). The CDR3 spans 14 residues. The CDR3 spells CSAAVAGGTDTQYF.

CDR3 sequence: CASSPTRWGRQETQNF. The V call is TRBV12-3 or TRBV12-4, the J call TRBJ2-5; the D call of TRBD1 rests on TCRdb alone, since no DNA is present to check it. This CDR3 is built from 16 residues.

The V call is TRBV28, the J call TRBJ2-7; no DNA is available, so the TRBD1 call from TCRdb remains unchecked. The CDR3 runs 14 residues. CDR1 and CDR2 (germline): MDHEN, SYDVKM. The CDR3 reads CASIRSRGTYEQYF.

The CDR3 protein is CASSQQTGTYQPQHF. V is TRBV4-3 and J is TRBJ1-5; the D call from TCRdb, TRBD1, cannot be confirmed without DNA. The CDR3 sequence is 15 residues long. CDR1 LGHNA and CDR2 YSLEER come from the germline V gene.